The 9 T cell receptor beta chains below all came from one sample that was sequenced in a study of CDR3 diversity in severe acne. A single record per CDR3 protein comes from TCRdb applying MiXCR to the PCR reads. The sample consists of roughly 100,000 distinct CDR3 sequences, about half of them appearing once. Material: blood. These receptors all come from a male donor with acne.

This clonotype is medium-sized. This chain connects TRBV19 to TRBJ2-3; the D is unclear. Germline V gene sequence: CDR1 LNHDA, CDR2 SQIVND (reference sequence). Between the trimmed V and J ends, which lost 5 bases and 4 bases, there was a span of 7 bases. The CDR3 extends over 12 amino acids. CDR3 in amino acids: CASSDKADTQYF. The CDR3 DNA reads as TGTGCCAGTAGTGACAAGGCAGATACGCAGTATTTT. The full variable domain, its missing parts supplied by reference TRBV19 and TRBJ2-3, is DGGITQSPKYLFRKEGQNVTLSCEQNLNHDAMYWYRQDPGQGLRLIYYSQIVNDFQKGDIAEGYSVSREKKESFPLTVTSAQKNPTAFYLCASSDKADTQYFGPGTRLTVL.

The chain uses TRBV29-1 and TRBJ2-7; D is unclear. The germline V gene has CDR1 SQVTM and CDR2 ANQGSEA. Trimming removed 1 base at V and 3 bases at J, with 7 bases between. The CDR3 totals 12 residues. CDR3 amino acids: CSVEGANYEQYF. CDR3 DNA: TGCAGCGTTGAAGGGGCGAACTACGAGCAGTACTTC.

Concerning this clonotype: Here the CDR3 omits its conserved ending phenylalanine or tryptophan, so a read error is the likely source. The chain carries TRBV20-1 and TRBJ2-3; 7 bases are a match to TRBD2. CDR3 length equals 17 residues. CDR1 and CDR2 from the germline V gene are DFQATT and SNEGSKA (reference sequence). After removal of 6 bases from V and 2 bases from J, the junction contained 17 bases not matched to a gene. CDR3 nucleotide sequence: TGCAGTGCCAGCAGTGGGACGGGACTACCCTACACAGATACGCAGTATCTT. Translated: CSASSGTGLPYTDTQYL.

This chain uses TRBV28 with TRBJ1-5; no clear D gene. CDR1 and CDR2 from the germline V gene are MDHEN and SYDVKM. Trimming removed 3 bases from V and 2 bases from J, with 2 bases in between. CDR3 length: 12 residues. The CDR3 spells CASSFGNQPQHF. DNA for the CDR3: TGTGCCAGCAGTTTTGGCAATCAGCCCCAGCATTTT.

V is TRBV11-3 and J is TRBJ2-7, with 12 bases identical to TRBD2. V was pared by 2 bases and J by 2 bases, with 22 bases of the junction left unmatched. There are 22 residues in the CDR3. CDR1 is SGHNT and CDR2 is YENEEA in the germline V gene. The CDR3 DNA sequence: TGTGCCAGCAGCTTAAGTTTTAGCGCGGGGGAGACTAGCGGGAGCGTCCCCTACGAGCAGTACTTC. It encodes CASSLSFSAGETSGSVPYEQYF.

There are many counts of this clonotype. The rearrangement links TRBV28 to TRBJ2-7, with a weak D call TRBD2 (6 bases). This CDR3 comprises 12 residues. Between the trimmed V and J ends, which lost 8 bases and 0 bases, there was a span of 8 bases. The germline V gene has CDR1 MDHEN and CDR2 SYDVKM. In DNA form, the CDR3 reads TGTGCCAGCGGGGGGAGCTCCTACGAGCAGTACTTC. It encodes CASGGSSYEQYF.

This clonotype has at least ten counts. V is TRBV14 and J is TRBJ2-7; tentatively, D is TRBD2 (6 bases). The V gene lost 6 bases and the J gene lost 3 bases, with 18 bases spanning the gap. The CDR3 length is 15 residues. From germline, CDR1 is SGHDN and CDR2 FVKESK. CDR3 region: CASSPPGMGGYEQYV. CDR3 bases: TGTGCCAGCAGTCCCCCGGGCATGGGGGGCTACGAGCAGTACGTC.

There are many counts of this clonotype. This sequence joins TRBV3-1 and TRBJ2-2, with 10 bases fitting TRBD1. CDR3 size: 16 residues. Germline trimming cut 2 bases from V and 6 bases from J; bases unmatched to any gene: 6. The germline CDR1 and CDR2 sequences are LGHDT and YNNKEL (reference sequence). The DNA for the CDR3 is TGTGCCAGCAGCCAACCCGGGACAGGGGTGGCCGGGGAGCTGTTTTTT. Residues: CASSQPGTGVAGELFF. Full variable domain (rest looked up from reference TRBV3-1 and TRBJ2-2): DTAVSQTPKYLVTQMGNDKSIKCEQNLGHDTMYWYKQDSKKFLKIMFSYNNKELIINETVPNRFSPKSPDKAHLNLHINSLELGDSAVYFCASSQPGTGVAGELFFGEGSRLTVL.

The CDR3 is CASSQRTLETQYF. The DNA of the CDR3 is TGTGCCAGCAGCCAGAGGACTCTGGAGACCCAGTACTTC. The J gene is TRBJ2-5, the V gene TRBV5-4; weak D call: TRBD2 (5 bases). The CDR3 extends over 13 amino acids. V was cut by 4 bases and J by 5 bases, with 12 bases left in between. Looked up from germline, CDR1 is SGHNT and CDR2 is YYREEE (reference sequence).